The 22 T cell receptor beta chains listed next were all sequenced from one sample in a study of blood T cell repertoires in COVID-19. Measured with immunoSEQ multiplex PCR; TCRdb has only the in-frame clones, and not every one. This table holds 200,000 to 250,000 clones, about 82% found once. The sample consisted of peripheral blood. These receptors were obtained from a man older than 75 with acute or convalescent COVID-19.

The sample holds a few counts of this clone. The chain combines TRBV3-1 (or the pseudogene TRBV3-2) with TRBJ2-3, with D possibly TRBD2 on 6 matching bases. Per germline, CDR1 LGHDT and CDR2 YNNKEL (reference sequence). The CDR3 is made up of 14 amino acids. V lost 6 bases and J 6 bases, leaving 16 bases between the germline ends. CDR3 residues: CASSQSTSKDTQYF. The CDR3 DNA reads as TGTGCCAGCAGTCAATCTACTAGCAAGGATACGCAGTATTTT.

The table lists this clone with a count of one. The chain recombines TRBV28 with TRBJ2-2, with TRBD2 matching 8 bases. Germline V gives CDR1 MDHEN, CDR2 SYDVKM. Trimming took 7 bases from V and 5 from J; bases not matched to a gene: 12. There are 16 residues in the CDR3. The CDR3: CASTVEGLAGTGELFF. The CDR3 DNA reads TGTGCCAGCACCGTTGAAGGACTAGCAGGGACCGGGGAGCTGTTTTTT. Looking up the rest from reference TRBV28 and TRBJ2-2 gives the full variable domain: DVKVTQSSRYLVKRTGEKVFLECVQDMDHENMFWYRQDPGLGLRLIYFSYDVKMKEKGDIPEGYSVSREKKERFSLILESASTNQTSMYLCASTVEGLAGTGELFFGEGSRLTVL.

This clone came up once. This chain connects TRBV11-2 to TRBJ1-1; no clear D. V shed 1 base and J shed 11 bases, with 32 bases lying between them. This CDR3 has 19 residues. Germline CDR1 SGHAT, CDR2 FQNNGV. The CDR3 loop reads CASSLGIMRDRSSRVIAFF. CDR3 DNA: TGTGCCAGCAGCTTAGGGATTATGCGAGATCGGAGTTCGAGAGTTATCGCTTTCTTT.

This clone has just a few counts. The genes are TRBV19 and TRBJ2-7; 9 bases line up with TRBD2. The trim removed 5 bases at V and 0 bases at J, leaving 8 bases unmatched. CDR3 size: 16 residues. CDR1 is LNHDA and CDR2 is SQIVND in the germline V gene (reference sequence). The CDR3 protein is CASSLSTSGTSYEQYF. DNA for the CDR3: TGTGCCAGTAGTTTATCGACTAGCGGAACCTCCTACGAGCAGTACTTC.

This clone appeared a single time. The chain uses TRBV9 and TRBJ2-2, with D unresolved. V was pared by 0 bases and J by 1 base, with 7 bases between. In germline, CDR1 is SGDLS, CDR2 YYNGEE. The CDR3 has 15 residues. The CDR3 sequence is CASSVASQNTGELFF. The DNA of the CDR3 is TGTGCCAGCAGCGTAGCGTCACAGAACACCGGGGAGCTGTTTTTT.

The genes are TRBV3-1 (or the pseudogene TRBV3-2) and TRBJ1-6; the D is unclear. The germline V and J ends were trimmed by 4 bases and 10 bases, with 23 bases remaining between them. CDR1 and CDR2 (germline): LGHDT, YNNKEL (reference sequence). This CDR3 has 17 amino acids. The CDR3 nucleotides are TGTGCCAGCAGCCTTGGTGGCACAGTACTTAAGACGTCACCCCTCCACTTT. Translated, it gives CASSLGGTVLKTSPLHF.

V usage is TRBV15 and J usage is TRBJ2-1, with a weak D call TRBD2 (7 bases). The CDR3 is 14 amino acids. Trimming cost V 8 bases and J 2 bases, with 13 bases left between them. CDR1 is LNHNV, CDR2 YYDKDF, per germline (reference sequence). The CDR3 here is CATGRGAAYNEQFF. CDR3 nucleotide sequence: TGTGCCACCGGACGGGGGGCCGCCTACAATGAGCAGTTCTTC.

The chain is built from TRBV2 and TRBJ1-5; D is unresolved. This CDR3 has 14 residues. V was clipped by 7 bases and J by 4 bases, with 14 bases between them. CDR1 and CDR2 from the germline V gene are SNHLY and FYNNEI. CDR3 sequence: CASNPNRGNQPQHF. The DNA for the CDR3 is TGTGCCAGCAATCCTAACCGGGGAAATCAGCCCCAGCATTTT.

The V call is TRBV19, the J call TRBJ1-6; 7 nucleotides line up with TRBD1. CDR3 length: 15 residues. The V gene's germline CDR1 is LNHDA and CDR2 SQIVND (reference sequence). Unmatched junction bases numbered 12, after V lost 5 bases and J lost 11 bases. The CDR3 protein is CASSGTATIEAPLHF. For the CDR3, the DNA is TGTGCCAGTAGTGGGACAGCCACCATAGAAGCACCCCTCCACTTT.

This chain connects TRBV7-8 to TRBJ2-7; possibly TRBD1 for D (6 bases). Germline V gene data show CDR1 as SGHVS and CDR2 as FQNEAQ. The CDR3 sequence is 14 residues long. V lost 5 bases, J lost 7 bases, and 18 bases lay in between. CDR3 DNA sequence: TGTGCCAGCAGCCTGTCCCGGGACATTTCTGAGCAGTACTTC. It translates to CASSLSRDISEQYF.

The CDR3 reads CATEGLAGWVADTQYF. CDR3 bases: TGTGCCACCGAAGGACTAGCGGGATGGGTAGCAGATACGCAGTATTTT. The rearrangement links TRBV7-3 to TRBJ2-3; 12 positions agree with TRBD2. The J segment lost 4 bases and the V segment lost 10 bases, leaving 12 bases of the junction unmatched. This CDR3 comprises 16 residues. Germline CDR1 and CDR2: SGHTA and FQGTGA.

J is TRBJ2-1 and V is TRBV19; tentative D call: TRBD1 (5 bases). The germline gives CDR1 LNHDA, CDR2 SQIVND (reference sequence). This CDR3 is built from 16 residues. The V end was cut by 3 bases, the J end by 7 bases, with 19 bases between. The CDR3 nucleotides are TGTGCCAGTAGTATTATTACAGGCACCCCTGGGAATGAGCAGTTCTTC. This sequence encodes CASSIITGTPGNEQFF.

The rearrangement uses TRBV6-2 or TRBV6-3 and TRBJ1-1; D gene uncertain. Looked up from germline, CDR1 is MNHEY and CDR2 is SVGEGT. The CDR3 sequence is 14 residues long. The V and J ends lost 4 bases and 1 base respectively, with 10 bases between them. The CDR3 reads CASSSPTANTEAFF. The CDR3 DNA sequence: TGTGCCAGCAGTTCCCCGACTGCGAACACTGAAGCTTTCTTT.

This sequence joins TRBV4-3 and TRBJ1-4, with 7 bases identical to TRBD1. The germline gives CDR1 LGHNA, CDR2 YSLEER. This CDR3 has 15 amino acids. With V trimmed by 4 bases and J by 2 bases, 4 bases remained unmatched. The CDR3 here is CASSPQGLTNEKLFF. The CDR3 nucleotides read TGCGCCAGCAGCCCACAGGGGCTGACTAATGAAAAACTGTTTTTT.

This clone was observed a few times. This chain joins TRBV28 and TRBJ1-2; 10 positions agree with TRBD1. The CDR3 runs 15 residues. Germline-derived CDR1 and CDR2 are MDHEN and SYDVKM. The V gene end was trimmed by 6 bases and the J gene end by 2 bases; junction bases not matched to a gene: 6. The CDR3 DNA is TGTGCCAGCAGGGGTGTGGGACAGGGGAACTATGGCTACACCTTC. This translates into CASRGVGQGNYGYTF.

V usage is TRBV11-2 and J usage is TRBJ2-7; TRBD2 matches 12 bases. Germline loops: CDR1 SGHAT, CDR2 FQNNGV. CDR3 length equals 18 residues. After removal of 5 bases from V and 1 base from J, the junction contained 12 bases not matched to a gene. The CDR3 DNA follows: TGTGCCAGCAGCCCCAGCCAGGGGCTAGCGGGAGGGTCCTACGAGCAGTACTTC. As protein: CASSPSQGLAGGSYEQYF.

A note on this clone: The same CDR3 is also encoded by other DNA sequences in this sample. CDR3 nucleotide sequence: TGCGCCAGCAGCTCGGGACAGGGGAACACTGAAGCTTTCTTT. It specifies CASSSGQGNTEAFF. The rearrangement joins TRBV5-1 to TRBJ1-1, with 9 bases lining up with TRBD1. V gave up 3 bases and J gave up 1 base; unmatched junction bases: 1. The CDR3 has 14 residues. Germline CDR1 and CDR2: SGHRS and YFSETQ.

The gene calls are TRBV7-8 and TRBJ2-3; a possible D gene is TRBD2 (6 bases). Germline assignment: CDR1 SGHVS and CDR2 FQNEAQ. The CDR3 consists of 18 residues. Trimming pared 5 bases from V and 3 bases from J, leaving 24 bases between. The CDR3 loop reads CASSPRVSGVQGTDTQYF. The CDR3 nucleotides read TGTGCCAGCAGCCCGCGTGTTTCGGGGGTTCAGGGAACAGATACGCAGTATTTT.

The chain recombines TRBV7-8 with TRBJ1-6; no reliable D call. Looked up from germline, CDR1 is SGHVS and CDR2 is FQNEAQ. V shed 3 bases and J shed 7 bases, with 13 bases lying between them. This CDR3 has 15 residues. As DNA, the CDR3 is TGTGCCAGCAGCTTCCCACCGGGAGGCAATTCACCCCTCCACTTT. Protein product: CASSFPPGGNSPLHF.

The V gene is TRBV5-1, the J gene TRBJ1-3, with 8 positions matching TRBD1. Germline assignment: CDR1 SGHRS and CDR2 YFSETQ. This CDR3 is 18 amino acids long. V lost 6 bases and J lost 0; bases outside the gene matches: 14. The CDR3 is CASKGDRGLENSGNTIYF. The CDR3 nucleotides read TGCGCCAGCAAGGGAGACAGGGGCCTGGAGAACTCTGGAAACACCATATATTTT.

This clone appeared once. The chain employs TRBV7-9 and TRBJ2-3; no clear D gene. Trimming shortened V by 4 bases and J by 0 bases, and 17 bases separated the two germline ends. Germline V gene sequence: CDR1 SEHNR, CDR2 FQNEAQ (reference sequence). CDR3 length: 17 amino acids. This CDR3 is CASSSLRGDFSTDTQYF. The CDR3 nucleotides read TGTGCCAGCAGCTCCCTTCGCGGAGATTTTAGCACAGATACGCAGTATTTT.

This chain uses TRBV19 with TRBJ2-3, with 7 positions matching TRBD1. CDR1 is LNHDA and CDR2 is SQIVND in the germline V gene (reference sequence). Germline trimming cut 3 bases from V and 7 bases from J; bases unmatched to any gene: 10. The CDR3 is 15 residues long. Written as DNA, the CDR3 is TGTGCCAGTAGTATCTCTCCGGGACAGCTAAATACGCAGTATTTT. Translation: CASSISPGQLNTQYF.